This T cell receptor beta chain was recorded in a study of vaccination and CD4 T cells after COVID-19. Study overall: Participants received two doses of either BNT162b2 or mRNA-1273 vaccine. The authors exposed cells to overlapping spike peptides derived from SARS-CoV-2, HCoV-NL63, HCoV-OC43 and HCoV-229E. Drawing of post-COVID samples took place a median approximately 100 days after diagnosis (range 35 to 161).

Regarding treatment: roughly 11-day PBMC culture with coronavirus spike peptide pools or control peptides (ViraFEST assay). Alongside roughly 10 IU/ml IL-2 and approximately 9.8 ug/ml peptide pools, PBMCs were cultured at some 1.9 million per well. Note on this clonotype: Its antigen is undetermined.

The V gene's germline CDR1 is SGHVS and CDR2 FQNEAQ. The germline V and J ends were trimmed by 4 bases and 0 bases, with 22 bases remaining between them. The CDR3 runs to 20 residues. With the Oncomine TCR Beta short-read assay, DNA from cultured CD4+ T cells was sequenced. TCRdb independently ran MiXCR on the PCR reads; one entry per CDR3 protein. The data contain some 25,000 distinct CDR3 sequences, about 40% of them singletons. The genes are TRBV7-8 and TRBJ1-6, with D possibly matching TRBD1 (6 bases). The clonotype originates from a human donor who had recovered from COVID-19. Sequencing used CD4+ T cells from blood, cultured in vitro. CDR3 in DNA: TGTGCCAGCAGCTACCGCCGGGACACTGAACCTCGCTCCTATAATTCACCCCTCCACTTT. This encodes CASSYRRDTEPRSYNSPLHF.